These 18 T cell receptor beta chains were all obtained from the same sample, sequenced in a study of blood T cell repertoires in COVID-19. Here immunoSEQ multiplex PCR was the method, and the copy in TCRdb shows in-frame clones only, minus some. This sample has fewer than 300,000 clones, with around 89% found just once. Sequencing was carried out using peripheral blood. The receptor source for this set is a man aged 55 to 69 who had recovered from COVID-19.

CDR3 bases: TGCGCCAGCAGCTTACAGGGGGAAGACTATGGCTACACCTTC. Protein sequence: CASSLQGEDYGYTF. The chain carries TRBV5-1 and TRBJ1-2, with TRBD1 matching over 8 bases. There are 14 residues in the CDR3. V lost 2 bases and J lost 3; bases outside the gene matches: 3. Germline-derived CDR1 and CDR2 are SGHRS and YFSETQ.

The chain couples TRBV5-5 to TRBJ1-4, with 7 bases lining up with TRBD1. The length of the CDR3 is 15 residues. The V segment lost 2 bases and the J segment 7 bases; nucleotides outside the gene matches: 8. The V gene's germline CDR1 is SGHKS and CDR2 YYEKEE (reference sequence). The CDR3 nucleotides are TGTGCCAGCAGCTTAGGGGACAGTGGCGGTGAAAAACTGTTTTTT. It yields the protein CASSLGDSGGEKLFF. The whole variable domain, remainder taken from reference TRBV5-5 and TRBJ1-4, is DAGVTQSPTHLIKTRGQQVTLRCSPISGHKSVSWYQQVLGQGPQFIFQYYEKEERGRGNFPDRFSARQFPNYSSELNVNALLLGDSALYLCASSLGDSGGEKLFFGSGTQLSVL.

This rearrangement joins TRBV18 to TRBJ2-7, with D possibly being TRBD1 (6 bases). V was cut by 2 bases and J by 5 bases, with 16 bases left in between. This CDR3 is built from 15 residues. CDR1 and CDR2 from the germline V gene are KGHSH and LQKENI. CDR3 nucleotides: TGTGCCAGCTCACCATCTCAGGGGAGCTACGACGAGCAGTACTTC. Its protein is CASSPSQGSYDEQYF.

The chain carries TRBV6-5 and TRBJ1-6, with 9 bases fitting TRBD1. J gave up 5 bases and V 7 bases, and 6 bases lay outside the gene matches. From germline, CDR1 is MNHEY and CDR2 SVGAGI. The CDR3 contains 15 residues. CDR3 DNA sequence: TGTGCCAGCACCCTTGGGACAGGGAATAATTCACCCCTCCACTTT. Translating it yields CASTLGTGNNSPLHF.

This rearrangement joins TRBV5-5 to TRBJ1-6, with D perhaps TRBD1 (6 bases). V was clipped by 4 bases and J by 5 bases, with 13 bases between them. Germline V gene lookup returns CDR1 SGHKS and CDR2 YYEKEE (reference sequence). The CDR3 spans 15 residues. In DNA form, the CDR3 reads TGTGCCAGCAGCAAACAGGGAACGAATAATTCACCCCTCCACTTT. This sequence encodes CASSKQGTNNSPLHF. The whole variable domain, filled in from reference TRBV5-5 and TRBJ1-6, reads DAGVTQSPTHLIKTRGQQVTLRCSPISGHKSVSWYQQVLGQGPQFIFQYYEKEERGRGNFPDRFSARQFPNYSSELNVNALLLGDSALYLCASSKQGTNNSPLHFGNGTRLTVT.

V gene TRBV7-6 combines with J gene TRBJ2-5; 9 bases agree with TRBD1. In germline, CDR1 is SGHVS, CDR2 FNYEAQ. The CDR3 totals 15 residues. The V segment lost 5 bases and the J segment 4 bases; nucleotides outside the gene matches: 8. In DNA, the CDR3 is TGTGCCAGCAGCCCGATCCGGGACAGGGCAGAGACCCAGTACTTC. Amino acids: CASSPIRDRAETQYF.

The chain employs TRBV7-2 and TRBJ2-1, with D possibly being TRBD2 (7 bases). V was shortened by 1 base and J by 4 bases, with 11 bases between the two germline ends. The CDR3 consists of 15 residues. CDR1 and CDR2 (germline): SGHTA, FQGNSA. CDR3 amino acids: CASSLERGAYNEQFF. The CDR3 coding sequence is TGTGCCAGCAGCTTAGAACGGGGGGCATACAATGAGCAGTTCTTC. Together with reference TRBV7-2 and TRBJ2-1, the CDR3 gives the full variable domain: GAGVSQSPSNKVTEKGKDVELRCDPISGHTALYWYRQSLGQGLEFLIYFQGNSAPDKSGLPSDRFSAERTGGSVSTLTIQRTQQEDSAVYLCASSLERGAYNEQFFGPGTRLTVL.

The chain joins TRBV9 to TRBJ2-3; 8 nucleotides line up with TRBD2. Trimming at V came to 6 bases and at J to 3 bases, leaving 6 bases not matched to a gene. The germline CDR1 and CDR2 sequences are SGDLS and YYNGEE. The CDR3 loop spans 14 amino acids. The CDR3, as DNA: TGTGCCAGCACCCCAGCGGGGGCGACAGATACGCAGTATTTT. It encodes CASTPAGATDTQYF.

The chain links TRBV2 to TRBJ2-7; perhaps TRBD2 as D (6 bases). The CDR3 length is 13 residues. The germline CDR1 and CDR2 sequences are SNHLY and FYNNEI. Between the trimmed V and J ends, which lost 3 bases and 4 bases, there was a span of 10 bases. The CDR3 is CASSERGLYEQYF. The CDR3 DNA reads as TGTGCCAGCAGTGAGCGGGGCTTATACGAGCAGTACTTC.

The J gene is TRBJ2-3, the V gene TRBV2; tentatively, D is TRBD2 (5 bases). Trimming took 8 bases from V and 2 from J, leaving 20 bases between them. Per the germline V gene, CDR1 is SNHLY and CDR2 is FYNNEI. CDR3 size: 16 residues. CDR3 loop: CASRRTDFILTDTQYF. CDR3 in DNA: TGTGCCAGCCGCCGGACGGACTTTATACTCACAGATACGCAGTATTTT.

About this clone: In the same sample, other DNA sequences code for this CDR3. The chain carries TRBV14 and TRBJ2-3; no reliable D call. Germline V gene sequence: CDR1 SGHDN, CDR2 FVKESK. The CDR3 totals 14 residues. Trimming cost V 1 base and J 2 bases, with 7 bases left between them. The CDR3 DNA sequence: TGTGCCAGCAGCCAAGGCAGGCACACAGATACGCAGTATTTT. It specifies CASSQGRHTDTQYF.

The CDR3 spells CASSQAGRKSSYEQYF. CDR3 in DNA: TGTGCCAGCAGCCAGGCGGGGAGAAAGAGCTCCTACGAGCAGTACTTC. The chain links TRBV14 to TRBJ2-7; weak D call: TRBD2 (6 bases). Trimming removed 3 bases from V and 0 bases from J, with 15 bases in between. CDR1 SGHDN and CDR2 FVKESK come from the germline V gene. This CDR3 has 16 amino acids.

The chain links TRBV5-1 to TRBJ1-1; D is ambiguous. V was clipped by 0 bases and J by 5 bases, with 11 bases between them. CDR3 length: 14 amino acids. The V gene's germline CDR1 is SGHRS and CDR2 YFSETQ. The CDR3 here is CASSLDARGTEAFF. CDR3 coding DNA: TGCGCCAGCAGCTTGGACGCCCGAGGGACTGAAGCTTTCTTT.

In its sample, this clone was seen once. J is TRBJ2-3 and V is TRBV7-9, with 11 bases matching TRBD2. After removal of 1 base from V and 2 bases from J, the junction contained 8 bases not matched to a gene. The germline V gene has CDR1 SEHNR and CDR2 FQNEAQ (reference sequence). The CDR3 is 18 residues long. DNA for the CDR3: TGTGCCAGCAGCTTAGTTAGCGGGGGGGACCTCGACACAGATACGCAGTATTTT. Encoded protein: CASSLVSGGDLDTDTQYF.

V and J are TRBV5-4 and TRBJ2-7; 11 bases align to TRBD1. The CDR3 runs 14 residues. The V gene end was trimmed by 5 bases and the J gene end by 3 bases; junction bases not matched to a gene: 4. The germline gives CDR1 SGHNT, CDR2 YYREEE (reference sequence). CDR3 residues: CASRTDRGRYEQYF. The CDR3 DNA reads TGTGCCAGCAGAACGGACAGGGGGCGCTACGAGCAGTACTTC.

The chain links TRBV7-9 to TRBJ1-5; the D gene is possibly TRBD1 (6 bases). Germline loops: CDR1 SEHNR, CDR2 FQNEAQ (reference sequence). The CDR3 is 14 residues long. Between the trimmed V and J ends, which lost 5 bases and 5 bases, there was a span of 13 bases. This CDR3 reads CASSPDRPDQPQHF. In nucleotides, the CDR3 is TGTGCCAGCAGCCCAGACAGGCCGGATCAGCCCCAGCATTTT.

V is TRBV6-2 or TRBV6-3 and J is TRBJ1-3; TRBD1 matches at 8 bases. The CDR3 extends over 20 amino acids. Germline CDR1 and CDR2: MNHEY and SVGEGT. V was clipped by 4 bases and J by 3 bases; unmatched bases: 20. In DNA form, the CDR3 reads TGTGCCAGCAGTTGCACGAGCCAAGACAGGGGTTTCGCGATTGGAAACACCATATATTTT. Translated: CASSCTSQDRGFAIGNTIYF.

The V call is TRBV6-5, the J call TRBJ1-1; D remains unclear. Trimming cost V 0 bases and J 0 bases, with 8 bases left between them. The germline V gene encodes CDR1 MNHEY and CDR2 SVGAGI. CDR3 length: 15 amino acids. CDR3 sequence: CASSYSRDLNTEAFF. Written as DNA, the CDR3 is TGTGCCAGCAGTTACTCGCGGGATTTGAACACTGAAGCTTTCTTT.